This T cell receptor beta chain derives from a study of cytomegalovirus exposure and HLA in healthy donors. The CDR3 covers 15 residues. V shed 3 bases and J 0 bases; nucleotides not matched to a gene: 2. Looked up from germline, CDR1 is ENHRY and CDR2 is SYGVKD. Primers for the PCR totalled 60 Vbeta and 13 Jbeta. Sequenced by immunoSEQ multiplex PCR; TCRdb stores in-frame clones only, minus some. The sample comprises about 170,000 clones, around four fifths of which are singletons, and around 14% rests with the top ten. The V gene is TRBV10-3, the J gene TRBJ2-7; TRBD2 matches 10 bases. The receptor comes from a woman aged 50 to 65 in good health and CMV-seropositive. Source material: PBMCs. In DNA form, the CDR3 reads TGTGCCATCAGTGACCTAGCGGGGGCCTCCTACGAGCAGTACTTC. It specifies CAISDLAGASYEQYF.